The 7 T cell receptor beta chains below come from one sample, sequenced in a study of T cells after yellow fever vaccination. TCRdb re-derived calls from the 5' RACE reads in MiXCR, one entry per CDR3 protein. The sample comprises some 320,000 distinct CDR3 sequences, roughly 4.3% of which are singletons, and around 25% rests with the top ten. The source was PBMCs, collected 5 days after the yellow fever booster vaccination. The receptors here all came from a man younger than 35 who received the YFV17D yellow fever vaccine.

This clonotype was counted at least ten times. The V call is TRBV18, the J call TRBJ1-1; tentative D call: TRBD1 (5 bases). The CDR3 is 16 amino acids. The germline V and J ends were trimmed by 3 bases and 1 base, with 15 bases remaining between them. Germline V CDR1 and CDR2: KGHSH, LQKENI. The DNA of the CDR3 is TGTGCCAGCTCACCCCAAAGTCTGGGGCAGAACACTGAAGCTTTCTTT. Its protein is CASSPQSLGQNTEAFF.

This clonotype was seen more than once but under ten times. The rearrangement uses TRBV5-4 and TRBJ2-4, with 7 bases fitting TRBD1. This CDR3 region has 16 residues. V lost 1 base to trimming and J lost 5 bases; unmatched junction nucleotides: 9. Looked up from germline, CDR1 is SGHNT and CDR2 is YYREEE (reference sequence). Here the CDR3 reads CASSLYQGVGENIQYF. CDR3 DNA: TGTGCCAGCAGCTTGTATCAGGGGGTCGGTGAAAACATTCAGTACTTC. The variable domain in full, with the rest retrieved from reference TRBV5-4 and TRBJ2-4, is ETGVTQSPTHLIKTRGQQVTLRCSSQSGHNTVSWYQQALGQGPQFIFQYYREEENGRGNFPPRFSGLQFPNYSSELNVNALELDDSALYLCASSLYQGVGENIQYFGAGTRLSVL.

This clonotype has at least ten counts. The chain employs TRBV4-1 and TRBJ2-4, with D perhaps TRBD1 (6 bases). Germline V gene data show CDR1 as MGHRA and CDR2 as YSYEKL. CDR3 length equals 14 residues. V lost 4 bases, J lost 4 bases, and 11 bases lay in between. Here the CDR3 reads CASSRGQRKNIQYF. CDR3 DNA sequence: TGCGCCAGCAGCCGAGGACAGCGTAAAAACATTCAGTACTTC.

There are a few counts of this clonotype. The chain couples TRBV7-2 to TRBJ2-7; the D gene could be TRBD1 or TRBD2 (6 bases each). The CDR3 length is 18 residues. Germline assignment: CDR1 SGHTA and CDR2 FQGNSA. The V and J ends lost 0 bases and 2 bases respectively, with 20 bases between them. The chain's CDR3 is CASSLARGVGGLAYEQYF. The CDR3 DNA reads TGTGCCAGCAGCTTAGCGCGCGGGGTAGGGGGGCTAGCCTACGAGCAGTACTTC.

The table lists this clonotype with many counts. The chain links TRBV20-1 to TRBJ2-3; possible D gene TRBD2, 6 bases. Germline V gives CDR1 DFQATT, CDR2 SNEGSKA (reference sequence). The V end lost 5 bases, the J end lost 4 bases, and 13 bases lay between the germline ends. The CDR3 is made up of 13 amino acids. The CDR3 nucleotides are TGCAGTGCTCTCAACACGGGAGCAGATACGCAGTATTTT. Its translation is CSALNTGADTQYF.

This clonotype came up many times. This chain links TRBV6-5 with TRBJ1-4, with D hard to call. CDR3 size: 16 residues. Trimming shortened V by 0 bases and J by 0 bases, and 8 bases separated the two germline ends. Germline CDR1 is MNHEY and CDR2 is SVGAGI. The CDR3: CASSYSREATNEKLFF. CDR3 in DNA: TGTGCCAGCAGTTACTCTAGGGAGGCAACTAATGAAAAACTGTTTTTT.

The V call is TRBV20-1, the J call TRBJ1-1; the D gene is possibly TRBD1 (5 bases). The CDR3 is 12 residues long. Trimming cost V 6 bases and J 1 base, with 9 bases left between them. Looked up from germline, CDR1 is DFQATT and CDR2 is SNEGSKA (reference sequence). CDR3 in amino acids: CSAHGQNTEAFF. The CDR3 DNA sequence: TGCAGTGCCCATGGACAGAACACTGAAGCTTTCTTT.